Listed here is a single T cell receptor (beta chain). Antigen specificity is unknown. The sample is drawn from a study of graft-versus-host responses after intestinal transplantation. Study-wide results and limits: Recipient marrow harbored GvH clones, some of which surfaced first in ileum or blood.

Using immunoSEQ multiplex PCR, the repertoire was profiled, and TCRdb retains in-frame clones only, with some absent. The table shows some 90,000 clones, with about 93% occurring only once. Looked up from germline, CDR1 is SGHDN and CDR2 is FVKESK. V lost 2 bases and J 5 bases, leaving 13 bases between the germline ends. This CDR3 is 14 amino acids long. This clonotype originated in a human donor who received an intestinal transplant. The material sequenced was unstimulated CD8+ T cells sorted from spleen or lymph node cells, taken before intestinal transplant. The J gene is TRBJ2-7, the V gene TRBV14; D call uncertain. In DNA form, the CDR3 reads TGTGCCAGCAGCCAATGGTCGGGCCCGAACGAGCAGTACTTC. Translating it yields CASSQWSGPNEQYF.